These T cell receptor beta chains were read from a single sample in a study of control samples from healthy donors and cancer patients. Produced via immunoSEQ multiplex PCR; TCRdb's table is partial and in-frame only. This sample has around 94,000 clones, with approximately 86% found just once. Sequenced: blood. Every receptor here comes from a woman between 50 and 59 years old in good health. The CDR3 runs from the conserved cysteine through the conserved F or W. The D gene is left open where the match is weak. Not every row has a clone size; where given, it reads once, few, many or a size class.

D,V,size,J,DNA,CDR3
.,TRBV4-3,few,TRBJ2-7,TGCGCCAGCAGCCAAGATTGGGGAGCCACCTACGAGCAGTACTTC,CASSQDWGATYEQYF
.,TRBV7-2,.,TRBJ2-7,TGTGCCAGCAGCCTGCGGGGCGAGCAGTACTTC,CASSLRGEQYF
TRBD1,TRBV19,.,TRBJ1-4,TGTGCCAGTAGTATAGAAGTCGGGACAGGGGGTACTAATGAAAAACTGTTTTTT,CASSIEVGTGGTNEKLFF
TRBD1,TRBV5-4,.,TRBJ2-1,TGTGCCAGCAGCTTGGATACAGGGGGCTATGAGCAGTTCTTC,CASSLDTGGYEQFF
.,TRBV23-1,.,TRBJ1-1,TGCGCCCCGTGGGCCCTGAGGAACACTGAAGCTTTCTTT,CAPWALRNTEAFF
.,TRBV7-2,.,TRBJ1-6,TGTGCCAGCAGCTCTAACCCAGGCAGGAGGCTTTCTAATTCACCCCTCCACTTT,CASSSNPGRRLSNSPLHF
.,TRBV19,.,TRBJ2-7,TGTGCCAGTAGTCAACAGGGTTTCCACGAGCAGTACTTC,CASSQQGFHEQYF
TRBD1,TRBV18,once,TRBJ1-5,TGTGCCAGCTCACCGGGGACAGATAAGAATCAGCCCCAGCATTTT,CASSPGTDKNQPQHF
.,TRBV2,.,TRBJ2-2,TGTGCCAGCAGACGTACTAGCTCCGGGGAGCTGTTTTTT,CASRRTSSGELFF
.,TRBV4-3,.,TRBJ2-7,TGCGCCAGCAGCCAGTTACTAGGAGCAAACTACGAGCAGTACTTC,CASSQLLGANYEQYF
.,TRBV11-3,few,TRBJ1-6,TGTGCCAGCAGCTTAGATGACAGACCCTATTCACCCCTCCACTTT,CASSLDDRPYSPLHF
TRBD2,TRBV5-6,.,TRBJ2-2,TGTGCCAGCAGCTTGAGGCCGGGAGGCACCGGGGAGCTGTTTTTT,CASSLRPGGTGELFF
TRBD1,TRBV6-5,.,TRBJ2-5,TGTGCCAGCAGTTACTCGAACAGGGGGCGTGGGGAGACCCAGTACTTC,CASSYSNRGRGETQYF
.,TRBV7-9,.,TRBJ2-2,TGTGCCAGCAGTCAACTCAGTACCTCGGGGGAGCTGTTTTTT,CASSQLSTSGELFF
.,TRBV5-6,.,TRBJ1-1,TGTGCCAGCAGCTTGGGGGGGAACACTGAAGCTTTCTTT,CASSLGGNTEAFF